These T cell receptor beta chains were read from a single sample in a study of identical twins. MiXCR was run by TCRdb on the 5' RACE reads, yielding one entry per CDR3 protein. Of around 670,000 distinct CDR3 sequences in the sample, 5.5% to 7.5% were seen once. Sequencing used naive T cells sorted from blood. These receptors came from a man younger than 30 in good health. Both conserved end residues are part of each CDR3. Each record gives: J gene, clone size, V gene, D gene, CDR3 DNA, CDR3 protein. The D gene is left open where the match is weak. For some rows the clone size is stated as once, few or many, or as a class when expanded; others skip it.

>TRBJ1-4|many|TRBV6-1|-
TGTGCCAGCAGTGCCCCTGCTTTCGATGAAAAACTGTTTTTT
CASSAPAFDEKLFF
>TRBJ2-5|few|TRBV10-3|TRBD1
TGTGCCATCAGTGCTCCAGACAGGGACGGGGAGACCCAGTACTTC
CAISAPDRDGETQYF
>TRBJ2-7|many|TRBV15|TRBD2
TGTGCCACCAGCATTCCTAGCGGGAGTAGGTACGAGCAGTACTTC
CATSIPSGSRYEQYF
>TRBJ2-1|-|TRBV7-3|-
TGTGCCAGCAGCTTAATCTGGGGGACGTACAATGAGCAGTTCTTC
CASSLIWGTYNEQFF
>TRBJ1-4|many|TRBV6-1|TRBD1
TGTGCCAGCAGCAGACAGGGCGGGAATGAAAAACTGTTTTTT
CASSRQGGNEKLFF
>TRBJ2-7|few|TRBV20-1|TRBD2
TGCAGTGCTAATTTAGCGGGAGTCCGCTCCTACGAGCAGTACTTC
CSANLAGVRSYEQYF
>TRBJ2-6|-|TRBV6-1|TRBD1
TGTGCCAGCAGTACCGGGACAGGGCACTCTGGGGCCAACGTCCTGACTTTC
CASSTGTGHSGANVLTF
>TRBJ2-1|few|TRBV6-1|TRBD2
TGTGCCAGCTCAACATCGGGAGGGCTCGCCTACAATGAGCAGTTCTTC
CASSTSGGLAYNEQFF
>TRBJ2-7|many|TRBV5-1|-
TGCGCCAGCAGCTTGGACGGAACCTACGAGCAGTACTTC
CASSLDGTYEQYF
>TRBJ2-3|-|TRBV7-6|TRBD2
TGTGCCAGCAGCGAAAAGCGGGACGGAGATACGCAGTATTTT
CASSEKRDGDTQYF
>TRBJ2-7|-|TRBV30|TRBD2
TGTGCCGCTAACCGACTAGCGGAGACCTACGAGCAGTACTTC
CAANRLAETYEQYF
>TRBJ2-3|-|TRBV6-2/TRBV6-3|-
TGTGCCAGCAGCCTCTCCTTCGGACAGCCCACAGATACGCAGTATTTT
CASSLSFGQPTDTQYF
>TRBJ2-1|many|TRBV11-2|TRBD2
TGTGCCAGCAGAGCGAGCGGGAGGCGAACGAATGAGCAGTTCTTC
CASRASGRRTNEQFF
>TRBJ2-7|many|TRBV3-1|-
TGTGCCAGCAGCCAAGGGACATTCAGCGAGCAGTACTTC
CASSQGTFSEQYF
>TRBJ2-1|-|TRBV13|TRBD2
TGTGCCAGCAGCTCCTGGGGACTAGCGGCCAATGAGCGGTTCTTC
CASSSWGLAANERFF
>TRBJ2-1|many|TRBV12-3/TRBV12-4|-
TGTGCCAGCAGTCCCGGCCTACGAGTCAATGAGCAGTTCTTC
CASSPGLRVNEQFF
>TRBJ2-1|many|TRBV9|-
TGTGCCAGCAGCGTAGCTTCGCCGGCTACTAATCAGTTCTTC
CASSVASPATNQFF
>TRBJ2-1|-|TRBV20-1|-
TGCAGTGCTAGCGATAAGCGCTACAATGAGCAGTTCTTC
CSASDKRYNEQFF
>TRBJ2-3|many|TRBV24-1|TRBD1
TGTGCCACCAGTGATCCGACAGGGTTTAGAGATACGCAGTATTTT
CATSDPTGFRDTQYF
>TRBJ2-1|few|TRBV11-2|-
TGTGCCAGCAGCAAGAGTGGGGGATTTTCCTACAATGAGCAGTTCTTC
CASSKSGGFSYNEQFF